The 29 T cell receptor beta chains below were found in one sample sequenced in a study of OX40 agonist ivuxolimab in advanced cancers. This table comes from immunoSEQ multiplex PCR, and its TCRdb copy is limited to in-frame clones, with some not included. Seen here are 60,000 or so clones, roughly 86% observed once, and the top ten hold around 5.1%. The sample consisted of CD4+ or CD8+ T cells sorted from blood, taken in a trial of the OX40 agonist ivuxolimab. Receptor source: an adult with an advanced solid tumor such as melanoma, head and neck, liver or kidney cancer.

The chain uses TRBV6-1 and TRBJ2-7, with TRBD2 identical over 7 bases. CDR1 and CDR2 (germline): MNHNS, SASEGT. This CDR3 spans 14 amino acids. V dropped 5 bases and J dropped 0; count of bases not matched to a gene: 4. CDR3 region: CASSWGGSSYEQYF. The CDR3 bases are TGTGCCAGCAGTTGGGGCGGGAGCTCCTACGAGCAGTACTTC.

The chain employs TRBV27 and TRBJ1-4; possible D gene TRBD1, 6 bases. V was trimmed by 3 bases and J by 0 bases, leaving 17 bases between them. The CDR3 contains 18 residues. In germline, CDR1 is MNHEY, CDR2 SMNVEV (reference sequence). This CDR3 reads CASSFLWGGHATNEKLFF. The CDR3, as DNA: TGTGCCAGCAGTTTCTTATGGGGGGGACATGCAACTAATGAAAAACTGTTTTTT.

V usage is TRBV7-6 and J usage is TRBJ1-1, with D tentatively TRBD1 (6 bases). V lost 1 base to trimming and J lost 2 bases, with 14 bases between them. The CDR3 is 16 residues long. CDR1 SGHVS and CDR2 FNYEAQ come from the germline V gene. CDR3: CASSLEAGVHNTEAFF. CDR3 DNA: TGTGCCAGCAGCTTAGAGGCAGGGGTTCACAACACTGAAGCTTTCTTT.

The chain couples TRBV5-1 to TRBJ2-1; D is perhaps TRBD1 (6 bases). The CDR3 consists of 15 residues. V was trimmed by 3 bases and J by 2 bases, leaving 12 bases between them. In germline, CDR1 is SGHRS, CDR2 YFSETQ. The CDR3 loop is CASSYGEGAYNEQFF. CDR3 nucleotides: TGCGCCAGCAGCTATGGAGAGGGGGCCTACAATGAGCAGTTCTTC.

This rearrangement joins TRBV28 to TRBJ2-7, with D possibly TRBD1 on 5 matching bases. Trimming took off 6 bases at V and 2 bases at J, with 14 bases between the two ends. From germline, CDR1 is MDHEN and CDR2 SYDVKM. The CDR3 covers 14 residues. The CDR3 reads CASRDPTETYEQYF. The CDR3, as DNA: TGTGCCAGCAGGGACCCGACAGAAACCTACGAGCAGTACTTC.

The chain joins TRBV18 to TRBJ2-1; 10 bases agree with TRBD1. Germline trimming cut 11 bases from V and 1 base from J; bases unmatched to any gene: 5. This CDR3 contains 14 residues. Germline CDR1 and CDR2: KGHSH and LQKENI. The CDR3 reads CAVGQGVSYNEQFF. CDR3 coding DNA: TGTGCCGTAGGACAGGGGGTTTCCTACAATGAGCAGTTCTTC. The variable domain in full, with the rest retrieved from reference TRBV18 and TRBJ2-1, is NAGVMQNPRHLVRRRGQEARLRCSPMKGHSHVYWYRQLPEEGLKFMVYLQKENIIDESGMPKERFSAEFPKEGPSILRIQQVVRGDSAAYFCAVGQGVSYNEQFFGPGTRLTVL.

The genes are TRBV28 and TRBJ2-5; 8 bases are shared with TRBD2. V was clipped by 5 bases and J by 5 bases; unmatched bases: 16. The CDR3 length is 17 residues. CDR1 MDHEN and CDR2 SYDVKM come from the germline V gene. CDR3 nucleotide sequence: TGTGCCAGCAGTGGTCAACGTGGAGCGGGAGTTGAGGAGACCCAGTACTTC. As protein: CASSGQRGAGVEETQYF.

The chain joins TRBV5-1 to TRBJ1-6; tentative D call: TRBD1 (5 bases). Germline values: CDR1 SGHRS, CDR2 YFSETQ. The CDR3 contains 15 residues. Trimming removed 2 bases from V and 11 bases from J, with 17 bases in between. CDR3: CASSFIDRSQPPLHF. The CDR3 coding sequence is TGCGCCAGCAGCTTCATCGACAGAAGCCAACCACCCCTCCACTTT.

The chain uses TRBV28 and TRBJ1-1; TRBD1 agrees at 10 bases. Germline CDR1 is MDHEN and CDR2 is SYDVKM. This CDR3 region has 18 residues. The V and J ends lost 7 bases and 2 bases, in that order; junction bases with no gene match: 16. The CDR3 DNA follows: TGTGCCAGCATTACACGCCGGGACAGGGGAATTAAAAACACTGAAGCTTTCTTT. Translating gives CASITRRDRGIKNTEAFF.

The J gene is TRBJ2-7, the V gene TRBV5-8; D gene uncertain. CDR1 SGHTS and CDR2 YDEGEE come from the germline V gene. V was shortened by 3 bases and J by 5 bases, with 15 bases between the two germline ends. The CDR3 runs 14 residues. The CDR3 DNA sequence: TGTGCCAGCAGCTCCTACCCCTGGCAGGACGAGCAGTACTTC. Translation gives CASSSYPWQDEQYF.

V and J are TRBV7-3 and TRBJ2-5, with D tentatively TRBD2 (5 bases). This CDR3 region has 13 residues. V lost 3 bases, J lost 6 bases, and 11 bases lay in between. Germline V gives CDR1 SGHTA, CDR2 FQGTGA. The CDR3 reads CASSFGRGKTQYF. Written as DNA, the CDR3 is TGTGCCAGCAGCTTTGGGAGAGGGAAGACCCAGTACTTC.

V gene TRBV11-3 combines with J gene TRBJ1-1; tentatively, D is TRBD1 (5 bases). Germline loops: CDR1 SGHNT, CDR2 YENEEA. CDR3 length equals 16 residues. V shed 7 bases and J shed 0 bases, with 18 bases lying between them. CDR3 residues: CASTHPVDSLNTEAFF. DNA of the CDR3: TGTGCCAGCACACACCCAGTAGACAGCCTGAACACTGAAGCTTTCTTT.

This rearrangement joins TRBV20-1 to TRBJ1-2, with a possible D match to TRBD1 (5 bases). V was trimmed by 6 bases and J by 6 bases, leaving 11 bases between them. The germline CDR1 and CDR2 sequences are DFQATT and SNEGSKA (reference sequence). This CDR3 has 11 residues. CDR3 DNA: TGCAGTGCCCAACGGGGGGATGGCTACACCTTC. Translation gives CSAQRGDGYTF.

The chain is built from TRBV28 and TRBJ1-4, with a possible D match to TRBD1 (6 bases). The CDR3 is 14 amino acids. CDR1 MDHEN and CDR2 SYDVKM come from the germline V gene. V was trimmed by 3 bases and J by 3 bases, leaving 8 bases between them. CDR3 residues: CASSFRQANEKLFF. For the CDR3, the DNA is TGTGCCAGCAGTTTTCGACAGGCTAATGAAAAACTGTTTTTT.

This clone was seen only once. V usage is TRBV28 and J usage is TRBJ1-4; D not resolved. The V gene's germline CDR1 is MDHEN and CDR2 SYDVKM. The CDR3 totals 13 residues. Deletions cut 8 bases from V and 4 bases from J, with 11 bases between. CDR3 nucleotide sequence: TGTGCCAGCCGACCAGCCGATAATGAAAAACTGTTTTTT. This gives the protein CASRPADNEKLFF.

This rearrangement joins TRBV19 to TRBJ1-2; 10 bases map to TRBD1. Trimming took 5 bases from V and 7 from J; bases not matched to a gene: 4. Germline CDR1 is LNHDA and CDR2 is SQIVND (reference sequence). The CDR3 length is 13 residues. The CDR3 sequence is CASSQGTGVGYTF. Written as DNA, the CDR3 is TGTGCCAGTAGTCAGGGGACAGGGGTTGGCTACACCTTC.

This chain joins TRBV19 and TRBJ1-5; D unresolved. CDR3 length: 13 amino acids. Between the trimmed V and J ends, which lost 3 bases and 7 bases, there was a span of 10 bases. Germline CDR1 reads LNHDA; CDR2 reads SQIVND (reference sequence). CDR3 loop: CASSISSLQPQHF. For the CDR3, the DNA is TGTGCCAGTAGTATTTCCAGTCTGCAGCCCCAGCATTTT. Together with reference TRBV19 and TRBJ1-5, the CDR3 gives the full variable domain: DGGITQSPKYLFRKEGQNVTLSCEQNLNHDAMYWYRQDPGQGLRLIYYSQIVNDFQKGDIAEGYSVSREKKESFPLTVTSAQKNPTAFYLCASSISSLQPQHFGDGTRLSIL.

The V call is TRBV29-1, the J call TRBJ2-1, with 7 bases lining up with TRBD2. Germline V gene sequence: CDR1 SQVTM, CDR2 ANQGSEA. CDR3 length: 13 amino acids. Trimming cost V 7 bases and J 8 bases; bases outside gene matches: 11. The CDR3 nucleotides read TGCAGCGGCCAGGCGGGGAGGGCCGATGAGCAGTTCTTC. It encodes CSGQAGRADEQFF.

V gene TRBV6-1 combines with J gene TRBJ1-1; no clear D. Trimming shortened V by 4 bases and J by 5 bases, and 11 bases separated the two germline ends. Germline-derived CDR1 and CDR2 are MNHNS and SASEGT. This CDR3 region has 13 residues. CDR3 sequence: CASSVERWTEAFF. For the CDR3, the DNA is TGTGCCAGCAGTGTAGAGAGGTGGACTGAAGCTTTCTTT.

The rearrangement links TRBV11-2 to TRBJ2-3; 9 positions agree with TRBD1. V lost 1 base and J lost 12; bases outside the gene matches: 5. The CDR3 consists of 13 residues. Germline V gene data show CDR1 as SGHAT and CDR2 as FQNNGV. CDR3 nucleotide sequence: TGTGCCAGCAGCTTAGGGGACAGGGAAGGTCAGTATTTT. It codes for CASSLGDREGQYF.

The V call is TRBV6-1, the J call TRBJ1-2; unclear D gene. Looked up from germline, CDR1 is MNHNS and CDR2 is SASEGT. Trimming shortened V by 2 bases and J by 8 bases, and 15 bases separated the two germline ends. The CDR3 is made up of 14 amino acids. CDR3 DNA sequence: TGTGCCAGCAGTGAACAGGTGGCCCGAGGAGGCTACACCTTC. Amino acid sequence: CASSEQVARGGYTF.

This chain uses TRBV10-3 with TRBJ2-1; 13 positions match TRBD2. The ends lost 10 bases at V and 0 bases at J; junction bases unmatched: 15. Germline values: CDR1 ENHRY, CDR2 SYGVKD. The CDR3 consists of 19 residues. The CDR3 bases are TGTGCCACGCAGACTAGCGGGGGGTTCGAACCGTCCTCCTACAATGAGCAGTTCTTC. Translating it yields CATQTSGGFEPSSYNEQFF.

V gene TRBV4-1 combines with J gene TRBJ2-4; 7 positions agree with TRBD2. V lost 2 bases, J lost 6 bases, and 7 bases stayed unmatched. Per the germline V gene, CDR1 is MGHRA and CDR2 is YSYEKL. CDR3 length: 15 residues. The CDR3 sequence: CASSQKTPGGNIQYF. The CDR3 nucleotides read TGCGCCAGCAGCCAAAAGACCCCGGGAGGAAACATTCAGTACTTC.

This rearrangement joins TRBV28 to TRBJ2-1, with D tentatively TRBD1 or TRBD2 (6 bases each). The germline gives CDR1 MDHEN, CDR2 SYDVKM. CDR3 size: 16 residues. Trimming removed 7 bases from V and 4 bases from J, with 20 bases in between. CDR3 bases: TGTGCCAGCACTGATTCGGGGGCAGCCTTATACAATGAGCAGTTCTTC. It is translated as CASTDSGAALYNEQFF.

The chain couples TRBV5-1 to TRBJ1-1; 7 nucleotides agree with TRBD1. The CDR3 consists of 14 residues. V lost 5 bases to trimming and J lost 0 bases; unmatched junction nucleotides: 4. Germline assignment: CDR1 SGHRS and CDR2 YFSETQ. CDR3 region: CASRPGQLNTEAFF. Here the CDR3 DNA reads TGCGCCAGCAGGCCGGGACAGTTGAACACTGAAGCTTTCTTT. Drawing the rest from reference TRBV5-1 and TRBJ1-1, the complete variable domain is KAGVTQTPRYLIKTRGQQVTLSCSPISGHRSVSWYQQTPGQGLQFLFEYFSETQRNKGNFPGRFSGRQFSNSRSEMNVSTLELGDSALYLCASRPGQLNTEAFFGQGTRLTVV.

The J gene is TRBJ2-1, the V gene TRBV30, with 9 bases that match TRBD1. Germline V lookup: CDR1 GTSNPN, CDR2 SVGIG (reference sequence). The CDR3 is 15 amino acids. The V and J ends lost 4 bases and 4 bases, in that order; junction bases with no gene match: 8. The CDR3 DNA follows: TGTGCCTGGAAATATTCCGGGACAGGGTACAATGAGCAGTTCTTC. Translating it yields CAWKYSGTGYNEQFF.

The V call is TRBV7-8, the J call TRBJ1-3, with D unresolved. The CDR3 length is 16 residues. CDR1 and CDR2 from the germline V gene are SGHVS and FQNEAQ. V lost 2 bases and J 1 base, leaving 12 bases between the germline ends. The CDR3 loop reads CASSLMGSGSGNTIYF. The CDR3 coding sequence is TGTGCCAGCAGCTTAATGGGATCCGGGTCTGGAAACACCATATATTTT.

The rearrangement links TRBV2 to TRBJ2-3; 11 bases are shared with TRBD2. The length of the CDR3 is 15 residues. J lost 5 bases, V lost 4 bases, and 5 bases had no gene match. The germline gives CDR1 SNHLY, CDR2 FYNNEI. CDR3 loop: CASSGTSGGLDTQYF. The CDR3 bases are TGTGCCAGCAGTGGCACTAGCGGGGGCCTAGATACGCAGTATTTT.

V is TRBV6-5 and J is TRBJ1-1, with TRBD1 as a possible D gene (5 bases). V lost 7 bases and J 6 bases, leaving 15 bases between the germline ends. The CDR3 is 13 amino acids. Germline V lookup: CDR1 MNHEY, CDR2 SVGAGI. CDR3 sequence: CASKPSGRAEAFF. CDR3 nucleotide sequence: TGTGCCAGCAAACCTTCGGGGCGGGCTGAAGCTTTCTTT.